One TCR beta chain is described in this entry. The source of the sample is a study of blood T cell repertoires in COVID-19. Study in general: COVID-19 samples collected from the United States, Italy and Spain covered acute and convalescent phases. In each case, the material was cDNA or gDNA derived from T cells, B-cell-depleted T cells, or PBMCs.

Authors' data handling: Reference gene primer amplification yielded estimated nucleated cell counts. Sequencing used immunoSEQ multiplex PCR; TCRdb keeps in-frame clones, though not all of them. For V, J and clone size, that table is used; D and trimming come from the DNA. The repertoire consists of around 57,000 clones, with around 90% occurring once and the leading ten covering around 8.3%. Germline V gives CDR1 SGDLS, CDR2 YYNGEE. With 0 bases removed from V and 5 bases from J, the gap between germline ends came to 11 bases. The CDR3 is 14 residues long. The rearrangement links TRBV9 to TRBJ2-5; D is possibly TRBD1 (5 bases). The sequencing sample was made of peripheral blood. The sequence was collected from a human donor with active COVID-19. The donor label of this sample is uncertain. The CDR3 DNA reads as TGTGCCAGCAGCGTAGGCATGTCAGGGGAGACCCAGTACTTC. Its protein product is CASSVGMSGETQYF.